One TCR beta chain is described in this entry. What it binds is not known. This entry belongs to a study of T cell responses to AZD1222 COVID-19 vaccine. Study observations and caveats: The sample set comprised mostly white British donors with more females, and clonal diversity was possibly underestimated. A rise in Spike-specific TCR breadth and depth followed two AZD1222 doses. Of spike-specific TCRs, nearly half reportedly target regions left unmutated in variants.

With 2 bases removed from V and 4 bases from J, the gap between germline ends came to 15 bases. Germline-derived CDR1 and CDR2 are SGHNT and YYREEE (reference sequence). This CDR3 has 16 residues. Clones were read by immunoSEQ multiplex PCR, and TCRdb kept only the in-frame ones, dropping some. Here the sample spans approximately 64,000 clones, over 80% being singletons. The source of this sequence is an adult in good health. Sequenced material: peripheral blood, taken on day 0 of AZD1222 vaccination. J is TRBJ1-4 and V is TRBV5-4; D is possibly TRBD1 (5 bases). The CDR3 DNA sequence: TGTGCCAGCAGCTTCGGAGGGGAAGAGGTTAATGAAAAACTGTTTTTT. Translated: CASSFGGEEVNEKLFF. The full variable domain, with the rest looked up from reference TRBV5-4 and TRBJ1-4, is ETGVTQSPTHLIKTRGQQVTLRCSSQSGHNTVSWYQQALGQGPQFIFQYYREEENGRGNFPPRFSGLQFPNYSSELNVNALELDDSALYLCASSFGGEEVNEKLFFGSGTQLSVL.